This paragraph reports one TCR beta chain. Its antigen target is currently unknown. No much larger clone is present one base from it, and per-base qualities are unavailable. The data derive from a study of blood T cell repertoires in COVID-19 (dated by TCRdb to 2020 to 2022). About the investigation overall: The collaborator samples originated in the United States, Italy and Spain and spanned the acute and convalescent phases of COVID-19. The material from the prospective study consisted of cDNA or gDNA derived from T cells, B-cell-depleted T cells, or PBMCs. Subjects who had been exposed to COVID-19, were actively infected with it, or had recovered from it provided the deeply sampled blood TCRbeta repertoires that made up the dataset. A freely available public database, intended as a resource for researchers studying the immune response to SARS-CoV-2, is where the repertoires were released. Samples came from the ongoing ImmuneRACE study (first 160 participants) plus 1,254 subjects from 6 global collaborators. The sample metadata nearly always contained a de-identified subject ID, COVID-19 status, age in years and sex. HLA class I and class II types, where available, came from metadata supplied by the sample provider rather than from assay-based typing.

Collaborating institutions collected whole blood in K2EDTA tubes following their own protocols. For TCRbeta analysis, collaborator samples were shipped as frozen whole blood, as isolated PBMCs, or as DNA extracted from either sample type. Results the study describes overall, beyond this receptor: Clinical and demographic metadata were provided uncurated, with the amount varying by source and participant.

TCRbeta CDR3 regions were amplified from genomic DNA using the immunoSEQ Assay, a bias-controlled multiplex PCR. On the study's bioinformatics: The number of nucleated cells in each sample was estimated by amplification of reference gene primers within the assay. Sequence reads were collapsed and filtered to measure the absolute abundance of every unique TCRbeta CDR3 rearrangement. For each sample, productive Simpson clonality was calculated as the square root of Simpson's diversity index across productive rearrangements. The table comes from immuneACCESS by way of TCRdb, which keeps in-frame sequences with V and J called. Part of the clones is missing from these tables; in studies checked, under half for an unresolved V gene and the rest for unknown reasons. Clone size and the V and J calls come from that table; the DNA yielded D and trimming. This sample comprises roughly 38,000 clones, roughly 76% of them detected only once. Jointly, the top ten make up 8.5% of the sample.

Sequenced: peripheral blood. This sequence originates from a man in his 70s with active or convalescent COVID-19.

The DNA sequence is as follows: TGTGCCAGCAGTGTGACAGGGGACTATGGCTACACCTTC. This codes for CASSVTGDYGYTF. The chain is assembled from TRBV2 and TRBJ1-2; 8 bases in the middle match TRBD1. CDR3 length: 13 amino acids, cysteine to phenylalanine. CDR3 DNA is the only sequence kept; it has 39 bases, read in frame from the first base. Trimming takes 4 bases off V and 3 bases off J; junction bases not matched to a gene: 1. As encoded in the germline V gene, CDR1 is SNHLY while CDR2 is FYNNEI.